This T cell receptor beta chain derives from a study of cytomegalovirus exposure and HLA in healthy donors. Findings of the study overall: The study labeled roughly 160 TCR beta chains cytomegalovirus-associated. As a later analysis showed, a missense DCLRE1C variant was linked to trimming of TCR beta V- and J-genes.

Comments on this clone: Its antigen is not identified.

It was with 60 Vbeta and 13 Jbeta primers that the PCR ran. TCRdb's copy holds only in-frame clones and misses some; the assay was immunoSEQ multiplex PCR. The top ten hold about 3.5% of the sample, which has 110,000 to 150,000 clones, roughly 80% seen once. This TCR was sampled from a man aged 35 to 55 in good health and CMV-seronegative. Sequencing input: PBMCs.

This CDR3 is CAWRKRASYEQYF. CDR3 DNA sequence: TGTGCCTGGAGGAAGAGGGCTTCCTACGAGCAGTACTTC. This rearrangement joins TRBV30 to TRBJ2-7, with D maybe TRBD2 (5 bases). V lost 3 bases and J lost 1, with 10 bases in between. This CDR3 contains 13 residues. Germline CDR1 reads GTSNPN; CDR2 reads SVGIG (reference sequence).